What follows are 2 T cell receptor beta chains derived from one specimen sequenced in a study of cytomegalovirus exposure and HLA in healthy donors. PCR amplification relied on 60 Vbeta primers (plus 13 Jbeta primers). Using immunoSEQ multiplex PCR, the repertoire was profiled, and TCRdb retains in-frame clones only, with some absent. The sample shows around 200,000 clones, approximately 78% of them seen only once. Sequencing was done on a sample of PBMCs. The receptors shown here come from a woman aged 40 to 50 in good health and CMV-seronegative.

This chain connects TRBV9 to TRBJ2-2, with 10 bases that match TRBD2. Germline values: CDR1 SGDLS, CDR2 YYNGEE. V gave up 0 bases and J gave up 6 bases; unmatched junction bases: 5. This CDR3 contains 16 residues. As DNA, the CDR3 is TGTGCCAGCAGCGTAGACAGCGGGAGGGTATCCGGGGAGCTGTTTTTT. It yields the protein CASSVDSGRVSGELFF. Full variable domain (outside the CDR3, taken from reference TRBV9 and TRBJ2-2): DSGVTQTPKHLITATGQRVTLRCSPRSGDLSVYWYQQSLDQGLQFLIQYYNGEERAKGNILERFSAQQFPDLHSELNLSSLELGDSALYFCASSVDSGRVSGELFFGEGSRLTVL.

This chain connects TRBV9 to TRBJ2-2; D call uncertain. CDR1 and CDR2 from the germline V gene are SGDLS and YYNGEE. V lost 0 bases, J lost 7 bases, and 7 bases lay in between. CDR3 length: 13 amino acids. For the CDR3, the DNA is TGTGCCAGCAGCGTAGATTCGTACGGGGAGCTGTTTTTT. Encoded protein: CASSVDSYGELFF.